This TCR beta chain came from a study of blood T cell repertoires in COVID-19. Study context: The study drew acute and convalescent COVID-19 samples from the United States, Italy and Spain. T cells, B-cell-depleted T cells, or PBMCs provided the cDNA or gDNA that served as material.

In the authors' methods: Reference gene primers were amplified, and this amplification served to estimate nucleated cell counts. TCRdb keeps only in-frame clones here, not all; method: immunoSEQ multiplex PCR. V and J calls and clone size are given by that table; D and trimming were obtained from the DNA. The table has just over 300,000 clones, about 90% seen once. Sequenced material: peripheral blood. The source is a man younger than 35 with active or convalescent COVID-19.

Here the CDR3 reads CASTSPTGLFYF. CDR3 in DNA: TGTGCCAGCACCTCACCGACAGGTCTCTTTTACTTC. The chain carries TRBV11-2 and TRBJ2-7, with D perhaps matching TRBD1 (6 bases). The CDR3 length is 12 residues. V was cut by 7 bases and J by 13 bases, with 20 bases left in between. Germline CDR1 SGHAT, CDR2 FQNNGV.